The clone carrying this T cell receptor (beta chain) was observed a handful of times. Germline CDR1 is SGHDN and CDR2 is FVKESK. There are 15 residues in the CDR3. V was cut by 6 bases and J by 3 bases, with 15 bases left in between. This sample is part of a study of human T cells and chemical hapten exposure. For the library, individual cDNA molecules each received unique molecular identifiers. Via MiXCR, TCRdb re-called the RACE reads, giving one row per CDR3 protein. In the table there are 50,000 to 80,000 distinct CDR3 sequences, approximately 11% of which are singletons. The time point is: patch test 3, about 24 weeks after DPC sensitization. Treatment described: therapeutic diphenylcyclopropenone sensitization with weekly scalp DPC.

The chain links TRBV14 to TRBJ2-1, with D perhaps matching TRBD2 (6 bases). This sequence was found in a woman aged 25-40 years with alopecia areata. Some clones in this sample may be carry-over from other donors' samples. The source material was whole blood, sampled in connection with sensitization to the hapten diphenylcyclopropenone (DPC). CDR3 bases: TGTGCCAGCAGTCCACCCGGGACTGTCTACAATGAGCAGTTCTTC. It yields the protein CASSPPGTVYNEQFF.